The 14 T cell receptor beta chains below all came from one sample that was sequenced in a study of naive and memory T cell subsets. Both TRBC1 and TRBC2 were covered by a beta constant-region primer of two equimolar oligonucleotides. Ligated cDNA was amplified by four rounds of PCR with nested alpha and beta constant-region primers and SP2. One entry per CDR3 protein results from TCRdb running MiXCR on the UMI-ligation and nested PCR reads. The sample holds some 80,000 distinct CDR3 sequences; over 8.5% are singletons and the top ten take over 1%. Sequenced sample: naive CD8+ T cells from blood. The receptors stem from a human donor in good health.

V is TRBV15 and J is TRBJ2-1, with D uncertain. The CDR3 is made up of 12 amino acids. Germline V gene lookup returns CDR1 LNHNV and CDR2 YYDKDF (reference sequence). Trimming shortened V by 4 bases and J by 7 bases, and 8 bases separated the two germline ends. CDR3 amino acids: CATSTNPNEQFF. The CDR3 nucleotides read TGTGCCACCAGCACTAATCCGAATGAGCAGTTCTTC.

Here the CDR3 DNA reads TGTGCCAGCAGTACCCGGACAGGGGGCCTAGAGACCCAGTACTTC. Protein product: CASSTRTGGLETQYF. The genes are TRBV28 and TRBJ2-5, with 11 bases lining up with TRBD1. The CDR3 is 15 amino acids. Germline V lookup: CDR1 MDHEN, CDR2 SYDVKM. V gave up 5 bases and J gave up 4 bases; unmatched junction bases: 6.

In this sample, this clonotype turned up a few times. The chain recombines TRBV7-1 with TRBJ2-5; maybe TRBD2 (5 bases). Being an ORF, TRBV7-1 has a function that is uncertain. With 6 bases removed from V and 7 bases from J, the gap between germline ends came to 18 bases. The CDR3 totals 14 residues. The CDR3 sequence is CASRHGLLPGTQYF. The CDR3 DNA follows: TGTGCCAGCAGGCACGGACTCCTGCCCGGGACCCAGTACTTC.

This clonotype was recorded many times. The DNA of the CDR3 is TGTGCCAGCAGTCCAAGACTGGCTAACGCAGAGACCCAGTACTTC. Translating it yields CASSPRLANAETQYF. The chain combines TRBV6-2 or TRBV6-3 with TRBJ2-5; no definite D call. The ends were cut back, 5 bases at V and 4 bases at J, with 17 bases in the middle. The CDR3 has 15 amino acids. CDR1 MNHEY and CDR2 SVGEGT come from the germline V gene.

This clonotype was seen repeatedly, ten times or more. This sequence joins TRBV6-5 and TRBJ2-3; 9 nucleotides align to TRBD2. The CDR3 loop spans 17 amino acids. The V gene end was trimmed by 0 bases and the J gene end by 2 bases; junction bases not matched to a gene: 6. Looked up from germline, CDR1 is MNHEY and CDR2 is SVGAGI. This CDR3 reads CASSYSELAGNTDTQYF. CDR3 nucleotide sequence: TGTGCCAGCAGTTACTCGGAGCTAGCGGGGAACACAGATACGCAGTATTTT.

The chain links TRBV15 to TRBJ2-5, with 8 bases fitting TRBD2. This CDR3 spans 16 amino acids. The J segment lost 5 bases and the V segment lost 5 bases, leaving 13 bases of the junction unmatched. Germline V gene sequence: CDR1 LNHNV, CDR2 YYDKDF (reference sequence). CDR3 residues: CATSPDGAGGGETQYF. CDR3 DNA: TGTGCCACCAGCCCTGACGGGGCGGGAGGTGGTGAGACCCAGTACTTC. Filled out from reference TRBV15 and TRBJ2-5, the complete variable domain reads DAMVIQNPRYQVTQFGKPVTLSCSQTLNHNVMYWYQQKSSQAPKLLFHYYDKDFNNEADTPDNFQSRRPNTSFCFLDIRSPGLGDTAMYLCATSPDGAGGGETQYFGPGTRLLVL.

This clonotype was seen only once. This may arise from a read error, as a much more abundant clone is one base away. The rearrangement joins TRBV7-9 to TRBJ2-3, with D possibly matching TRBD2 (6 bases). Germline CDR1 is SEHNR and CDR2 is FQNEAQ (reference sequence). The CDR3 consists of 19 residues. V dropped 2 bases and J dropped 4 bases, with 25 bases sitting between them. CDR3 DNA: TGTGCCAGCAGCTTATCCCTGACGGGAGTCCCTTGGAAAGCAGATACGCAGTATTTT. As protein: CASSLSLTGVPWKADTQYF.

This chain connects TRBV5-6 to TRBJ1-2; D call uncertain. Deletions cut 4 bases from V and 1 base from J, with 8 bases between. Germline CDR1 reads SGHDT; CDR2 reads YYEEEE. The CDR3 extends over 13 amino acids. CDR3 bases: TGTGCCAGCAGCCTCGAACTTAACTATGGCTACACCTTC. Protein sequence: CASSLELNYGYTF.

In its sample, this clonotype was seen many times. The V gene is TRBV7-3, the J gene TRBJ2-7, with D uncertain. V was trimmed by 1 base and J by 4 bases, leaving 14 bases between them. The V gene's germline CDR1 is SGHTA and CDR2 FQGTGA. The CDR3 is 15 amino acids. The CDR3 spells CASSLIPTAAYEQYF. The DNA for the CDR3 is TGTGCCAGCAGCTTAATTCCAACGGCGGCGTACGAGCAGTACTTC.

J is TRBJ2-7 and V is TRBV29-1; D perhaps matches TRBD1 (6 bases). This CDR3 is built from 13 residues. Trimming stripped 1 base from V and 0 bases from J, with 7 bases between. From germline, CDR1 is SQVTM and CDR2 ANQGSEA. The CDR3 sequence is CSVEGTDSYEQYF. In DNA form, the CDR3 reads TGCAGCGTTGAAGGGACAGACTCCTACGAGCAGTACTTC.

The chain has TRBV20-1 and TRBJ2-1; 16 bases fit TRBD2. The CDR3 contains 15 residues. Germline lookup yields CDR1 DFQATT and CDR2 SNEGSKA (reference sequence). Trimming at V came to 6 bases and at J to 8 bases, leaving 7 bases not matched to a gene. Here the CDR3 DNA reads TGCAGTGCCCGCTCGGGACTAGCGGGAGGGTATGAGCAGTTCTTC. Protein product: CSARSGLAGGYEQFF.

The chain is built from TRBV5-1 and TRBJ2-5; D is uncertain. This CDR3 contains 13 residues. Looked up from germline, CDR1 is SGHRS and CDR2 is YFSETQ. V lost 0 bases, J lost 1 base, and 4 bases lay in between. CDR3 in DNA: TGCGCCAGCAGCTTGGGAGCCCAAGAGACCCAGTACTTC. Translating gives CASSLGAQETQYF.

In its sample, this clonotype was seen many times. The rearrangement uses TRBV20-1 and TRBJ2-1; the D gene is possibly TRBD2 (5 bases). Germline CDR1 reads DFQATT; CDR2 reads SNEGSKA (reference sequence). The CDR3 is 11 amino acids. Trimming removed 5 bases at V and 8 bases at J, with 10 bases between. CDR3: CSAVGVDEQFF. The CDR3 region has the DNA TGCAGTGCTGTGGGAGTTGATGAGCAGTTCTTC.

For the CDR3, the DNA is TGTGCCAGCAGAGGATCTTCCACCTTGACTAGCGCCTACGAGCAGTACTTC. Protein product: CASRGSSTLTSAYEQYF. The gene calls are TRBV2 and TRBJ2-7, with 8 positions matching TRBD2. CDR1 SNHLY and CDR2 FYNNEI come from the germline V gene. The CDR3 is 17 residues long. V dropped 6 bases and J dropped 2; count of bases not matched to a gene: 15.